The entry below describes one TCR beta chain. Produced via immunoSEQ multiplex PCR; TCRdb's table is partial and in-frame only. The table shows about 250,000 clones, with nearly 90% occurring only once. The data were obtained in a study of blood T cell repertoires in COVID-19. Looked up from germline, CDR1 is SGHRS and CDR2 is YFSETQ. This CDR3 has 16 amino acids. J was trimmed by 2 bases and V by 0 bases; bases with no gene match: 5. The TCR comes from a woman aged 40 to 50 who had recovered from COVID-19. The V call is TRBV5-1, the J call TRBJ2-5; 9 bases align to TRBD2. Sequenced input: peripheral blood. CDR3 sequence: CASSLVAGETQETQYF. CDR3 coding DNA: TGCGCCAGCAGCTTGGTAGCGGGGGAAACACAAGAGACCCAGTACTTC.